This T cell receptor (beta chain) emerged from a study of blood T cell repertoires in COVID-19. Study context: The United States, Italy and Spain supplied acute and convalescent COVID-19 samples. From T cells, B-cell-depleted T cells, or PBMCs came the material, which was cDNA or gDNA.

The J segment lost 3 bases and the V segment lost 5 bases, leaving 7 bases of the junction unmatched. CDR3 length equals 15 residues. Germline CDR1 is LGHDT and CDR2 is YNNKEL (reference sequence). TCRdb keeps only in-frame clones here, not all; method: immunoSEQ multiplex PCR. Counted here are 250,000 to 300,000 clones, 80% to 90% occurring once; the ten biggest clones make up approximately 10%. Sequenced sample: peripheral blood. The clonotype comes from a woman in her 70s with acute or convalescent COVID-19. The chain carries TRBV3-1 (or the pseudogene TRBV3-2) and TRBJ2-7; 10 bases line up with TRBD1. The CDR3 region is CASSTTGTGVYEQYF. CDR3 in DNA: TGTGCCAGCAGCACTACCGGGACAGGGGTCTACGAGCAGTACTTC.